This is a list of T cell receptor beta chains from one sample in a study of molecular identifiers for immune sequencing clone quantification. A single record per CDR3 protein comes from TCRdb applying MiXCR to the PCR reads. The sample shows approximately 670,000 distinct CDR3 sequences, 20% of them seen only once. Sequencing was done on a sample of naive CD8+ T cells from blood, with Jurkat cell RNA spiked in. Source of these receptors: a human donor in good health. Some libraries in this study had Jurkat cell RNA spiked in. CDR3s include the opening cysteine and the closing phenylalanine or tryptophan. The D gene is left open where the match is weak. The size of a clone is reported for some rows only, either as once, few or many, or as a class for expanded clones.

TRBV9	TRBD2	TRBJ2-5	many	CASTPFDAGGQETQYF	TGTGCCAGCACCCCCTTCGATGCGGGAGGGCAGGAGACCCAGTACTTC
TRBV7-2	NA	TRBJ2-7	many	CASSLGMGILREQYF	TGTGCCAGCAGCTTAGGTATGGGAATACTACGCGAGCAGTACTTC
TRBV20-1	NA	TRBJ2-7	few	CSARDSLTYEQYF	TGCAGTGCTAGAGACAGCCTCACCTACGAGCAGTACTTC
TRBV4-2	NA	TRBJ1-3	few	CASSQDVEISGNTIYF	TGTGCCAGCAGCCAGGACGTGGAGATCTCTGGAAACACCATATATTTT
TRBV5-6	NA	TRBJ1-1	many	CASSLPELNTEAFF	TGTGCCAGCAGCCTCCCCGAATTGAACACTGAAGCTTTCTTT
TRBV4-3	NA	TRBJ1-1	many	CASSPRARTEAFF	TGCGCCAGCAGCCCCCGGGCACGCACTGAAGCTTTCTTT
TRBV5-1	TRBD1	TRBJ1-6	many	CASSLGQTNSPLHF	TGCGCCAGCAGCCTGGGACAGACTAATTCACCCCTCCACTTT
TRBV7-9	NA	TRBJ2-2	many	CASGFSTAPNTGELFF	TGTGCCAGCGGATTCTCGACGGCCCCGAACACCGGGGAGCTGTTTTTT
TRBV13	NA	TRBJ1-2	many	CASSLDLGSYGYTF	TGTGCCAGCAGCTTAGATCTGGGCAGCTATGGCTACACCTTC
TRBV19	TRBD2	TRBJ2-1	NA	CASRTSGYSYNEQFF	TGTGCCAGTAGGACTAGCGGCTACTCCTACAATGAGCAGTTCTTC
TRBV7-2	NA	TRBJ2-3	many	CASSPGLSRTDTQYF	TGTGCCAGCAGCCCAGGCCTTTCCCGCACAGATACGCAGTATTTT
TRBV5-4	NA	TRBJ1-1	few	CASSLWNSLNTEAFF	TGTGCCAGCAGCTTGTGGAATTCCCTGAACACTGAAGCTTTCTTT
TRBV6-6	TRBD2	TRBJ2-7	many	CASQTPRGSVGGYEQYF	TGTGCCAGCCAAACTCCGCGCGGGAGCGTCGGGGGGTACGAGCAGTACTTC
TRBV6-6	NA	TRBJ2-7	many	CASSTGDRNLYEQYF	TGTGCCAGCAGTACGGGGGACAGAAACCTCTACGAGCAGTACTTC
TRBV4-1	NA	TRBJ1-2	few	CASSQDAQGKGVYGYTF	TGCGCCAGCAGCCAAGATGCCCAGGGAAAAGGTGTCTATGGCTACACCTTC
TRBV29-1	TRBD1	TRBJ1-1	many	CSVTGTENTEAFF	TGCAGCGTTACCGGGACAGAGAACACTGAAGCTTTCTTT
TRBV5-1	TRBD2	TRBJ2-1	NA	CASSGTSGNERFF	TGCGCCAGCAGCGGGACTAGCGGGAATGAGCGGTTCTTC
TRBV15	TRBD2	TRBJ2-3	NA	CATSRDGTGELAGGLSTQYF	TGTGCCACCAGCAGAGATGGGACAGGGGAACTAGCGGGAGGTTTAAGTACGCAGTATTTT
TRBV27	NA	TRBJ2-3	once	CAGSFPGGGADTQYF	TGTGCCGGCAGTTTCCCCGGAGGCGGGGCAGATACGCAGTATTTT
TRBV5-1	TRBD1	TRBJ1-1	many	CASSDGQGPEAFF	TGCGCCAGCAGCGACGGACAGGGGCCCGAAGCTTTCTTT
TRBV5-6	NA	TRBJ2-5	many	CASSPRFVETQYF	TGTGCCAGCAGCCCACGGTTCGTAGAGACCCAGTACTTC
TRBV4-3	TRBD1	TRBJ2-1	NA	CASSLDRGLYNEQFF	TGCGCCAGCAGCCTCGACAGGGGGCTTTACAATGAGCAGTTCTTC
TRBV23-1	NA	TRBJ2-5	many	CASYLGTAETQYF	TGCGCCAGCTACCTTGGTACCGCAGAGACCCAGTACTTC
TRBV4-3	NA	TRBJ1-1	few	CASSQDISRGYTEAFF	TGCGCCAGCAGCCAAGATATCTCACGGGGGTACACTGAAGCTTTCTTT
TRBV4-1	NA	TRBJ2-5	many	CASSQGPSQETQYF	TGCGCCAGCAGCCAAGGCCCGTCTCAAGAGACCCAGTACTTC
TRBV30	TRBD1	TRBJ1-2	few	CAWSFTGEVGYTF	TGTGCCTGGAGTTTCACAGGGGAGGTTGGCTACACCTTC
TRBV12-3/TRBV12-4	NA	TRBJ2-2	few	CATVLSLNTGELFF	TGTGCCACGGTACTCTCTCTCAACACCGGGGAGCTGTTTTTT
TRBV2	TRBD2	TRBJ2-1	many	CASPGGSYNEQFF	TGTGCCAGTCCGGGGGGGTCCTACAATGAGCAGTTCTTC
TRBV29-1	TRBD2	TRBJ2-1	NA	CSVAASGSRSYNEQFF	TGCAGCGTTGCGGCTAGCGGGAGTCGTTCCTACAATGAGCAGTTCTTC
TRBV7-2	NA	TRBJ2-7	NA	CASSQRQAYSYEQYF	TGTGCCAGCAGTCAAAGACAGGCCTACTCCTACGAGCAGTACTTC
TRBV19	NA	TRBJ2-6	NA	CASSPGSGANVLAF	TGTGCCAGTAGTCCAGGGTCCGGGGCCAACGTCCTGGCTTTC
TRBV6-4	TRBD1	TRBJ2-2	few	CAGRAGTANTGELFF	TGTGCCGGTCGGGCTGGGACAGCGAACACCGGGGAGCTGTTTTTT
TRBV5-1	NA	TRBJ2-7	many	CASTWTERSYEQYF	TGCGCCAGCACCTGGACAGAGCGTTCCTACGAGCAGTACTTC
TRBV28	NA	TRBJ2-3	many	CASSSSLVRKSTDTQYF	TGTGCCAGCAGTTCCTCTCTCGTGCGGAAAAGCACAGATACGCAGTATTTT
TRBV4-3	NA	TRBJ1-5	many	CASSQGQPLGYYSNQPQHF	TGCGCCAGCAGCCAAGGACAACCACTGGGGTATTATAGCAATCAGCCCCAGCATTTT
TRBV5-6	TRBD1	TRBJ2-7	NA	CASSPGQYTYEQYF	TGTGCCAGCAGCCCGGGACAGTACACCTACGAGCAGTACTTC